The source of this TCR beta chain is a study of circulating CD8 cells and anti-PD-1 response in melanoma. Live CD3+CD8+TCRalphabeta+ cells were sorted into four subsets by PD-1 and/or TIGIT. By share, this clonotype counts as medium-sized. Using about 15 ng of total RNA, TCR libraries were made with the QIAseq Immune Repertoire TCR panel. MiXCR was run by TCRdb on the reads, yielding one entry per CDR3 protein. The data contain roughly 990 distinct CDR3 sequences, less than 8% of them singletons. This clonotype originated in a human donor with melanoma. The input for sequencing was CD8+ T cells from PBMCs, taken at baseline or after one month of anti-PD-1 therapy (not recorded which).

The CDR3 nucleotides read TGCAGCGTTGAATCGGGTCGGAACACCGGGGAGCTGTTTTTT. It specifies CSVESGRNTGELFF. V and J are TRBV29-1 and TRBJ2-2; D gene uncertain. V lost 2 bases and J 1 base, leaving 8 bases between the germline ends. Germline V gives CDR1 SQVTM, CDR2 ANQGSEA. CDR3 length: 14 residues.